The present TCR beta chain was sequenced within a study of blood T cell repertoires in COVID-19. Only a few counts were recorded for this clone. Profiling relied on immunoSEQ multiplex PCR, and the TCRdb table lists in-frame clones only, not all of them. The top ten hold around 6.9% of the sample, which has some 210,000 clones, around nine tenths seen once. The CDR3 contains 16 residues. CDR1 SGHKS and CDR2 YYEKEE come from the germline V gene (reference sequence). Trimming cost V 0 bases and J 4 bases; bases outside gene matches: 9. Material: peripheral blood. The sequence was collected from a man aged 55 to 70 who had recovered from COVID-19. The chain combines TRBV5-5 with TRBJ2-5; TRBD2 aligns across 7 bases. The DNA of the CDR3 is TGTGCCAGCAGCTTGGCTCCAGGGAGGGGTGGAGAGACCCAGTACTTC. As protein: CASSLAPGRGGETQYF. The full variable domain, with the rest looked up from reference TRBV5-5 and TRBJ2-5, is DAGVTQSPTHLIKTRGQQVTLRCSPISGHKSVSWYQQVLGQGPQFIFQYYEKEERGRGNFPDRFSARQFPNYSSELNVNALLLGDSALYLCASSLAPGRGGETQYFGPGTRLLVL.